This T cell receptor (beta chain) was sequenced in a study of shared clonotypes between healthy human individuals. Study details: Donors, aged 18 to 49, were a couple of women and three men.

Assay execution proceeded at the deep level. The method was immunoSEQ multiplex PCR; TCRdb's version includes in-frame clones alone and lacks a portion of them. The repertoire holds 730,000 or so clones, with more than 70% as singletons. The split of CD4+ cells yielded CD45RA+ naive and CD45RA-negative memory subsets. General study points: Memory subsets generally showed lower estimated richness than naive subsets.

A word on this clone: Its antigen is still unknown.

The material sequenced was memory CD4+ T cells sorted from blood. Subset reported: CD45RA-negative fraction. The sequence derives from a woman between 25 and 40 years old in good health.

The CDR3 spells CASSQDWTGLAKNIQYF. CDR3 coding DNA: TGCGCCAGCAGCCAAGACTGGACAGGACTAGCCAAAAACATTCAGTACTTC. This chain links TRBV4-1 with TRBJ2-4; 7 bases are shared with TRBD1. The CDR3 length is 17 residues. Germline V gene sequence: CDR1 MGHRA, CDR2 YSYEKL. The ends lost 0 bases at V and 0 bases at J; junction bases unmatched: 5.